A single sample gave rise to the 28 T cell receptor beta chains below, sequenced in a study of blood T cell repertoires in COVID-19. Sequenced by immunoSEQ multiplex PCR; TCRdb stores in-frame clones only, minus some. Here the sample spans some 150,000 clones, around 80% being singletons. Sequencing was done on a sample of peripheral blood. The receptors derive from a woman aged 50 to 65 with acute or convalescent COVID-19.

The genes are TRBV7-2 and TRBJ2-1; D might be TRBD2 (5 bases). The length of the CDR3 is 13 residues. Looked up from germline, CDR1 is SGHTA and CDR2 is FQGNSA. Trimming left V 11 bases short and J 1 base short, with 12 bases between. CDR3 protein: CAQAGGSYNEQFF. As DNA, the CDR3 is TGTGCCCAGGCAGGAGGATCCTACAATGAGCAGTTCTTC.

The CDR3 DNA is TGTGCCAGCAGCTTAGGTGCGGGGACCTCCTACAATGAGCAGTTCTTC. Its translation is CASSLGAGTSYNEQFF. This rearrangement joins TRBV7-2 to TRBJ2-1, with D tentatively TRBD2 (6 bases). CDR3 length: 16 amino acids. CDR1 is SGHTA, CDR2 FQGNSA, per germline. Trimming shortened V by 1 base and J by 0 bases, and 10 bases separated the two germline ends.

The chain is built from TRBV19 and TRBJ1-4, with D unresolved. V dropped 4 bases and J dropped 7 bases, with 13 bases sitting between them. Germline CDR1 LNHDA, CDR2 SQIVND (reference sequence). This CDR3 contains 14 residues. The CDR3 nucleotides read TGTGCCAGTAGTAGTGTCCAGGCTGGTGAAAAACTGTTTTTT. This translates into CASSSVQAGEKLFF.

This sequence joins TRBV19 and TRBJ1-4, with TRBD1 matching over 7 bases. This CDR3 region has 15 residues. The J segment lost 7 bases and the V segment lost 6 bases, leaving 11 bases of the junction unmatched. The germline CDR1 and CDR2 sequences are LNHDA and SQIVND (reference sequence). CDR3 DNA: TGTGCCAGTAGCGGATACCGGGACAGCGGTGAAAAACTGTTTTTT. Amino acids: CASSGYRDSGEKLFF. The variable domain in full, with the rest retrieved from reference TRBV19 and TRBJ1-4, is DGGITQSPKYLFRKEGQNVTLSCEQNLNHDAMYWYRQDPGQGLRLIYYSQIVNDFQKGDIAEGYSVSREKKESFPLTVTSAQKNPTAFYLCASSGYRDSGEKLFFGSGTQLSVL.

This clone was found once. The rearrangement uses TRBV5-1 and TRBJ2-7, with 9 nucleotides matching TRBD1. Germline V gene sequence: CDR1 SGHRS, CDR2 YFSETQ. The V and J ends lost 7 bases and 7 bases, in that order; junction bases with no gene match: 9. This CDR3 comprises 13 residues. The CDR3 loop is CASGSNRGQEQYF. DNA for the CDR3: TGCGCCAGCGGATCGAACAGGGGGCAAGAGCAGTACTTC.

The chain carries TRBV28 and TRBJ2-5, with TRBD2 matching over 8 bases. J gave up 2 bases and V 6 bases, and 5 bases lay outside the gene matches. This CDR3 has 14 residues. Germline lookup yields CDR1 MDHEN and CDR2 SYDVKM. The CDR3 here is CASRPGTSQETQYF. Written as DNA, the CDR3 is TGTGCCAGCAGGCCCGGGACTAGTCAAGAGACCCAGTACTTC.

The rearrangement uses TRBV5-4 and TRBJ2-7; 7 nucleotides agree with TRBD1. V shed 8 bases, J shed 0 bases, and the junction held 8 bases outside the gene matches. The CDR3 is 14 amino acids. Germline V gives CDR1 SGHNT, CDR2 YYREEE (reference sequence). The CDR3 DNA reads TGTGCCAGTACCGAACAGGGGAACTCCTACGAGCAGTACTTC. As protein: CASTEQGNSYEQYF.

The chain joins TRBV30 to TRBJ2-7, with 7 bases identical to TRBD1. The V segment lost 4 bases and the J segment 4 bases; nucleotides outside the gene matches: 4. The CDR3 totals 12 residues. Germline V gene data show CDR1 as GTSNPN and CDR2 as SVGIG (reference sequence). CDR3 DNA sequence: TGTGCCTGGATGGACAGGCATTACGAGCAGTACTTC. Translated, it gives CAWMDRHYEQYF.

The genes are TRBV18 and TRBJ2-1; 11 nucleotides line up with TRBD2. The CDR3 has 15 amino acids. Germline loops: CDR1 KGHSH, CDR2 LQKENI. V lost 4 bases and J lost 6; bases outside the gene matches: 5. CDR3 protein: CASSLLAGGANEQFF. For the CDR3, the DNA is TGTGCCAGCTCACTCCTAGCGGGGGGTGCCAATGAGCAGTTCTTC.

The chain has TRBV5-6 and TRBJ2-3; TRBD1 agrees at 10 bases. This CDR3 region has 16 residues. Germline-derived CDR1 and CDR2 are SGHDT and YYEEEE. Germline trimming cut 4 bases from V and 2 bases from J; bases unmatched to any gene: 7. CDR3 protein: CASSPWTGGNTDTQYF. DNA for the CDR3: TGTGCCAGCAGCCCATGGACAGGGGGGAACACAGATACGCAGTATTTT. The entire variable domain, with the rest obtained from reference TRBV5-6 and TRBJ2-3, is as follows: DAGVTQSPTHLIKTRGQQVTLRCSPKSGHDTVSWYQQALGQGPQFIFQYYEEEERQRGNFPDRFSGHQFPNYSSELNVNALLLGDSALYLCASSPWTGGNTDTQYFGPGTRLTVL.

The chain uses TRBV19 and TRBJ2-2; weak D call: TRBD2 (6 bases). The CDR3 consists of 15 residues. Trimming shortened V by 3 bases and J by 4 bases, and 12 bases separated the two germline ends. Germline CDR1 is LNHDA and CDR2 is SQIVND (reference sequence). The CDR3, as DNA: TGTGCCAGTAGTATTGGCGGGGCCCCCACCGGGGAGCTGTTTTTT. Its protein product is CASSIGGAPTGELFF.

This chain links TRBV19 with TRBJ2-7; 12 bases match TRBD2. The length of the CDR3 is 15 residues. CDR1 is LNHDA, CDR2 SQIVND, per germline (reference sequence). Losses at the gene ends were 4 bases for V and 2 bases for J; bases not matched to a gene: 3. Here the CDR3 reads CASSNGLAGTYEQYF. The CDR3 DNA is TGTGCCAGTAGTAACGGACTAGCGGGAACCTACGAGCAGTACTTC.

The chain is built from TRBV19 and TRBJ1-3; TRBD1 might be the D (6 bases). The CDR3 length is 17 residues. CDR1 is LNHDA and CDR2 is SQIVND in the germline V gene (reference sequence). V was trimmed by 6 bases and J by 0 bases, leaving 18 bases between them. The CDR3: CASSGNRDRSSGNTIYF. The DNA for the CDR3 is TGTGCCAGTAGCGGGAACAGGGATCGTAGCTCTGGAAACACCATATATTTT. Filled out from reference TRBV19 and TRBJ1-3, the complete variable domain reads DGGITQSPKYLFRKEGQNVTLSCEQNLNHDAMYWYRQDPGQGLRLIYYSQIVNDFQKGDIAEGYSVSREKKESFPLTVTSAQKNPTAFYLCASSGNRDRSSGNTIYFGEGSWLTVV.

The chain is built from TRBV13 and TRBJ1-2; 9 nucleotides agree with TRBD1. This CDR3 is built from 17 residues. The junction had 13 bases not matched to a gene; V was cut back by 4 bases and J by 4 bases. From germline, CDR1 is PRHDT and CDR2 FYEKMQ (reference sequence). CDR3 DNA: TGTGCCAGCAGCTCTCGCCGGGACAGGGATTGGACCTATGGCTACACCTTC. This codes for CASSSRRDRDWTYGYTF.

The gene calls are TRBV7-3 and TRBJ2-1; TRBD2 matches at 7 bases. CDR1 and CDR2 from the germline V gene are SGHTA and FQGTGA. V lost 4 bases to trimming and J lost 3 bases; unmatched junction nucleotides: 6. The CDR3 is 15 amino acids. The CDR3 is CASSSSGDLYNEQFF. CDR3 in DNA: TGTGCCAGCAGCTCCAGCGGGGATCTCTACAATGAGCAGTTCTTC.

The chain couples TRBV12-5 to TRBJ1-1; 10 bases fit TRBD1. After removal of 7 bases from V and 2 bases from J, the junction contained 10 bases not matched to a gene. The CDR3 totals 16 residues. The germline CDR1 and CDR2 sequences are LGHNT and FRNRAP. CDR3 DNA: TGTGCTAGTGCCACCCGAGGGACAGGGGTTAACACTGAAGCTTTCTTT. Residues: CASATRGTGVNTEAFF. Full variable domain (missing parts from reference TRBV12-5 and TRBJ1-1): DARVTQTPRHKVTEMGQEVTMRCQPILGHNTVFWYRQTMMQGLELLAYFRNRAPLDDSGMPKDRFSAEMPDATLATLKIQPSEPRDSAVYFCASATRGTGVNTEAFFGQGTRLTVV.

This clone turned up a few times. J is TRBJ2-2 and V is TRBV6-2 or TRBV6-3; D unresolved. Germline CDR1 and CDR2: MNHEY and SVGEGT. V was clipped by 0 bases and J by 1 base, with 3 bases between them. The CDR3 spans 14 residues. CDR3 nucleotides: TGTGCCAGCAGTTACTCTAGGAACACCGGGGAGCTGTTTTTT. Translated, it gives CASSYSRNTGELFF.

The chain uses TRBV2 and TRBJ1-2; 7 bases line up with TRBD1. Germline CDR1 is SNHLY and CDR2 is FYNNEI. V shed 6 bases, J shed 5 bases, and the junction held 9 bases outside the gene matches. The CDR3 spans 14 residues. The CDR3 is CASSLQGSGYGYTF. Written as DNA, the CDR3 is TGTGCCAGCAGCCTACAGGGGTCGGGGTATGGCTACACCTTC.

This clone showed up just once. The J gene is TRBJ2-6, the V gene TRBV6-4; D is uncertain. Germline CDR1 reads MRHNA; CDR2 reads SNTAGT. This CDR3 region has 16 residues. The V end lost 3 bases, the J end lost 0 bases, and 9 bases lay between the germline ends. CDR3 DNA: TGTGCCAGCAGTGATAGCACCCTCTCTGGGGCCAACGTCCTGACTTTC. Amino acid sequence: CASSDSTLSGANVLTF.

The chain is built from TRBV18 and TRBJ1-2, with a weak D call TRBD1 (5 bases). CDR1 and CDR2 from the germline V gene are KGHSH and LQKENI. Deletions cut 6 bases from V and 6 bases from J, with 17 bases between. The CDR3 has 14 amino acids. The CDR3 coding sequence is TGTGCCAGCTCCAGCTCGGAGGGGAAGGATGGCTACACCTTC. Translating it yields CASSSSEGKDGYTF.

Note on this clone: The junction differs from germline at one of its ends, possibly a read error. V usage is TRBV11-3 and J usage is TRBJ2-1, with 8 bases matching TRBD1. Germline CDR1 is SGHNT and CDR2 is YENEEA. CDR3 length equals 14 residues. CDR3 loop: CASSLWQGANGQFF. The CDR3 region has the DNA TGTGCCAGCAGCTTATGGCAGGGGGCGAATGGGCAGTTCTTC.

This rearrangement joins TRBV28 to TRBJ1-2; TRBD1 might be the D (5 bases). The CDR3 totals 14 residues. Between the trimmed V and J ends, which lost 7 bases and 5 bases, there was a span of 17 bases. Germline CDR1 is MDHEN and CDR2 is SYDVKM. CDR3 sequence reads: CASTSQDGLYGYTF. CDR3 bases: TGTGCCAGCACGTCACAGGACGGCTTATATGGCTACACCTTC.

The table lists this clone with many counts. V is TRBV27 and J is TRBJ1-5; 9 bases match TRBD1. With 6 bases clipped from V and 0 bases from J, the junction kept 3 bases outside the gene matches. The CDR3 is made up of 15 amino acids. Per germline, CDR1 MNHEY and CDR2 SMNVEV (reference sequence). The CDR3 spells CASSWTGDSNQPQHF. The CDR3 DNA reads as TGTGCCAGCAGCTGGACAGGGGATAGCAATCAGCCCCAGCATTTT.

The CDR3 DNA reads as TGTGCCAGCAGCCCCCAGGGAAACACAGATACGCAGTATTTT. It codes for CASSPQGNTDTQYF. The rearrangement uses TRBV11-2 and TRBJ2-3; weak D call: TRBD1 (5 bases). Trimming removed 5 bases at V and 2 bases at J, with 11 bases between. The CDR3 has 14 amino acids. Germline loops: CDR1 SGHAT, CDR2 FQNNGV. Full variable domain (rest looked up from reference TRBV11-2 and TRBJ2-3): EAGVAQSPRYKIIEKRQSVAFWCNPISGHATLYWYQQILGQGPKLLIQFQNNGVVDDSQLPKDRFSAERLKGVDSTLKIQPAKLEDSAVYLCASSPQGNTDTQYFGPGTRLTVL.

The chain links TRBV29-1 to TRBJ1-2; 9 nucleotides line up with TRBD1. CDR1 and CDR2 (germline): SQVTM, ANQGSEA. With 7 bases clipped from V and 8 bases from J, the junction kept 11 bases outside the gene matches. The CDR3 has 13 residues. The CDR3 nucleotides are TGCAGCGCCGGGACAGGGAGGGTCGGGGGCTACACCTTC. This encodes CSAGTGRVGGYTF.

The chain links TRBV19 to TRBJ1-4, with D hard to call. The CDR3 has 13 amino acids. Germline V gives CDR1 LNHDA, CDR2 SQIVND (reference sequence). The V and J ends lost 3 bases and 12 bases respectively, with 14 bases between them. The CDR3 region is CASSIGGSVELFF. In DNA, the CDR3 is TGTGCCAGTAGTATTGGAGGGTCTGTAGAACTGTTTTTT.

The chain carries TRBV19 and TRBJ1-1, with D maybe TRBD1 (6 bases). Germline values: CDR1 LNHDA, CDR2 SQIVND (reference sequence). Trimming took off 3 bases at V and 3 bases at J, with 14 bases between the two ends. The CDR3 sequence is 15 residues long. CDR3 DNA: TGTGCCAGTAGTATTTTAGGGACACAAGACACTGAAGCTTTCTTT. As protein: CASSILGTQDTEAFF.

This clone was seen more than once but under ten times. V gene TRBV10-2 combines with J gene TRBJ2-1; 7 nucleotides agree with TRBD2. Germline CDR1 WSHSY, CDR2 SAAADI. The CDR3 runs 15 residues. V was clipped by 4 bases and J by 8 bases; unmatched bases: 11. The CDR3 region has the DNA TGCGCCAGCAGTGGGCGGGGGTCGGGAATGGATGAGCAGTTCTTC. Translated: CASSGRGSGMDEQFF.